Listed here are 13 T cell receptor beta chains from one sample, sequenced in a study of T cell repertoires in cytomegalovirus infection. TCRdb analysed the reads with MiXCR anew, one entry per CDR3 protein. The sample shows 500,000 to 600,000 distinct CDR3 sequences, more than 15% of them seen only once. Sequenced: CD8+ T cells from PBMCs. The source of these receptors is a human donor in good health (CMV status not recorded). Some clones in this sample may be carry-over from other donors' samples.

This rearrangement joins TRBV5-6 to TRBJ2-7; no firm D call. CDR1 and CDR2 (germline): SGHDT, YYEEEE. V was pared by 7 bases and J by 6 bases, with 11 bases between. The CDR3 consists of 11 residues. DNA of the CDR3: TGTGCCAGCGCGATCGGGCGCGAGCAGTACTTC. Its protein is CASAIGREQYF.

This clonotype was detected only a few times. The V and J genes are TRBV19 and TRBJ1-1; TRBD1 agrees at 7 bases. In germline, CDR1 is LNHDA, CDR2 SQIVND (reference sequence). The CDR3 is made up of 13 amino acids. V dropped 8 bases and J dropped 5; count of bases not matched to a gene: 8. Here the CDR3 reads CASASQGFTEAFF. CDR3 sequence (DNA): TGTGCCAGTGCATCACAGGGGTTTACTGAAGCTTTCTTT.

This clonotype was seen more than once but under ten times. The rearrangement joins TRBV12-3 or TRBV12-4 to TRBJ2-7; 11 positions match TRBD1. CDR3 length: 14 residues. V gave up 6 bases and J gave up 5 bases; unmatched junction bases: 6. CDR3 loop: CASSGQGAEDEQYF. The DNA of the CDR3 is TGTGCCAGCAGCGGACAGGGGGCAGAAGACGAGCAGTACTTC.

This clonotype was counted at least ten times. This chain connects TRBV6-5 to TRBJ1-1; the D is unclear. The germline CDR1 and CDR2 sequences are MNHEY and SVGAGI. The CDR3 contains 13 residues. The ends were cut back, 2 bases at V and 7 bases at J, with 11 bases in the middle. The CDR3 reads CASSYQVIGEAFF. The CDR3, as DNA: TGTGCCAGCAGTTACCAGGTAATCGGTGAAGCTTTCTTT.

This clonotype was picked up a small number of times. The V call is TRBV7-9, the J call TRBJ1-2; D remains unclear. The CDR3 sequence is 12 residues long. Looked up from germline, CDR1 is SEHNR and CDR2 is FQNEAQ (reference sequence). Trimming stripped 5 bases from V and 7 bases from J, with 11 bases between. In DNA form, the CDR3 reads TGTGCCAGCAGCCCACCGATACGTGGCTACACCTTC. It is translated as CASSPPIRGYTF.

The sample holds many counts of this clonotype. The chain carries TRBV11-1 and TRBJ2-1; 7 nucleotides match TRBD2. CDR1 is SGHAT and CDR2 is FQDESV in the germline V gene (reference sequence). V gave up 4 bases and J gave up 4 bases; unmatched junction bases: 10. The CDR3 spans 16 residues. CDR3 in amino acids: CASSSYTGTKYNEQFF. CDR3 nucleotides: TGTGCCAGCAGCTCTTACACCGGGACTAAATACAATGAGCAGTTCTTC.

The rearrangement uses TRBV6-5 and TRBJ2-7, with TRBD1 identical over 9 bases. The CDR3 sequence is 14 residues long. From germline, CDR1 is MNHEY and CDR2 SVGAGI. Trimming cost V 2 bases and J 4 bases; bases outside gene matches: 3. CDR3 loop: CASSYMDRGYEQYF. The CDR3 DNA is TGTGCCAGCAGTTACATGGACAGGGGATACGAGCAGTACTTC.

V usage is TRBV9 and J usage is TRBJ2-1, with 9 nucleotides matching TRBD2. Per germline, CDR1 SGDLS and CDR2 YYNGEE. The trim removed 0 bases at V and 8 bases at J, leaving 6 bases unmatched. The CDR3 totals 15 residues. CDR3: CASSVGGRALDEQFF. Here the CDR3 DNA reads TGTGCCAGCAGCGTAGGCGGGAGGGCCCTCGATGAGCAGTTCTTC.

This clonotype turned up a few times. The J gene is TRBJ1-3, the V gene TRBV11-2; D call uncertain. The CDR3 length is 14 residues. In germline, CDR1 is SGHAT, CDR2 FQNNGV. Deletions cut 5 bases from V and 3 bases from J, with 11 bases between. The CDR3 loop reads CASSLWTVGNTIYF. DNA of the CDR3: TGTGCCAGCAGCCTCTGGACGGTTGGAAACACCATATATTTT.

This clonotype was picked up a small number of times. The chain couples TRBV6-5 to TRBJ2-1; 12 bases map to TRBD2. V lost 6 bases and J lost 9; bases outside the gene matches: 9. The V gene's germline CDR1 is MNHEY and CDR2 SVGAGI. The length of the CDR3 is 15 residues. CDR3 protein: CASRDPSGGDVEQFF. The CDR3 region has the DNA TGTGCCAGCAGGGACCCTAGCGGGGGGGATGTTGAGCAGTTCTTC.

The CDR3 loop reads CASSFTDSYNSPLHF. CDR3 bases: TGTGCCAGCAGTTTTACGGACAGTTATAATTCACCCCTCCACTTT. The chain has TRBV6-5 and TRBJ1-6; possible D gene TRBD1, 6 bases. The ends were cut back, 4 bases at V and 4 bases at J, with 11 bases in the middle. The V gene's germline CDR1 is MNHEY and CDR2 SVGAGI. There are 15 residues in the CDR3.

This sequence joins TRBV6-2 or TRBV6-3 and TRBJ2-1; TRBD2 aligns across 8 bases. V was pared by 6 bases and J by 2 bases, with 3 bases of the junction left unmatched. Germline CDR1 MNHEY, CDR2 SVGEGT. The length of the CDR3 is 14 residues. The CDR3 spells CASSGLATYNEQFF. Here the CDR3 DNA reads TGTGCCAGCAGCGGACTAGCCACCTACAATGAGCAGTTCTTC.

This clonotype has at least ten counts. DNA of the CDR3: TGTGCCAGTCAAGAGGAGGGGAGACTGCCGCCCCGGCCCCAGCATTTT. It encodes CASQEEGRLPPRPQHF. The J gene is TRBJ1-5, the V gene TRBV19, with TRBD1 as a possible D gene (5 bases). Germline V lookup: CDR1 LNHDA, CDR2 SQIVND (reference sequence). V dropped 8 bases and J dropped 9 bases, with 26 bases sitting between them. This CDR3 spans 16 amino acids.